Detailed here is one T cell receptor beta chain. What it recognizes is unknown. The CDR3 contains 15 residues. V dropped 0 bases and J dropped 4; count of bases not matched to a gene: 4. Germline V gene lookup returns CDR1 SGDLS and CDR2 YYNGEE. This table comes from immunoSEQ multiplex PCR, and its TCRdb copy is limited to in-frame clones, with some not included. The table has tens of thousands of clones, just over 85% seen once. This sample is part of a study of T cells in localized non-small cell lung cancer. Study findings and constraints: Analysis by sequencing included only one tumor region, so heterogeneity remains possible. Median around 54 top-100 tumor clones were shared with paired adjacent lung. Tumor showed lower T cell clonality than uninvolved adjacent lung, where it was highest. Increased T cell density in blood showed an association with longer overall survival.

J is TRBJ2-7 and V is TRBV9; 10 bases align to TRBD1. Sequencing was performed on peripheral blood, taken before any cancer treatment. This receptor was identified in a male donor at least 60 years old with stage III lung adenocarcinoma. CDR3 nucleotides: TGTGCCAGCAGCGTAGCCGGGACAGGGGATTACGAGCAGTACTTC. It encodes CASSVAGTGDYEQYF. The full variable domain, completed using reference TRBV9 and TRBJ2-7, is DSGVTQTPKHLITATGQRVTLRCSPRSGDLSVYWYQQSLDQGLQFLIQYYNGEERAKGNILERFSAQQFPDLHSELNLSSLELGDSALYFCASSVAGTGDYEQYFGPGTRLTVT.